This T cell receptor beta chain was recovered during a study of blood T cell repertoires in COVID-19. This clone has a handful of counts. Some clones are missing from TCRdb's copy, which holds only in-frame ones; the method was immunoSEQ multiplex PCR. The sample lists 270,000 or so clones, 70% to 90% occurring once. CDR3 length: 12 residues. Trimming cost V 1 base and J 5 bases, with 7 bases left between them. Germline V gene data show CDR1 as SQVTM and CDR2 as ANQGSEA. The sample taken for sequencing was PBMCs or T cells enriched from blood (not recorded which). This chain connects TRBV29-1 to TRBJ2-3; no firm D call. This receptor was taken from a woman in her 50s who had been exposed to COVID-19. The CDR3 bases are TGCAGCGTTGAAGGCCTAGTAGATACGCAGTATTTT. Encoded protein: CSVEGLVDTQYF.